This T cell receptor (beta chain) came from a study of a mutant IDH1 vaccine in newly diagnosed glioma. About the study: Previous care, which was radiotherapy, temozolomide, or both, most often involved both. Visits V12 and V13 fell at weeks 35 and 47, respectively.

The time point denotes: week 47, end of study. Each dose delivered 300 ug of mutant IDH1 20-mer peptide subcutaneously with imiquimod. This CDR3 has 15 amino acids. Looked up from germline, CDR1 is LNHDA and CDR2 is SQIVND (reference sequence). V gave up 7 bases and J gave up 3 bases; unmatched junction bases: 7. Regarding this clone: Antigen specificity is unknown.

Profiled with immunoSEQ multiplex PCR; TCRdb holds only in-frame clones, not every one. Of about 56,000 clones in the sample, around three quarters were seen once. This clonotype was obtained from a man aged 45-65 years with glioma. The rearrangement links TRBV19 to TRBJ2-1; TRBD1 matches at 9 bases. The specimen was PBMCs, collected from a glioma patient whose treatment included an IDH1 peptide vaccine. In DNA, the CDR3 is TGTGCCAGTACTCCCTCGGGACAGGGCTACAATGAGCAGTTCTTC. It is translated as CASTPSGQGYNEQFF.